The sequence of this TCR beta chain was determined in a study of cytomegalovirus exposure and HLA in healthy donors. V lost 4 bases and J 8 bases, leaving 10 bases between the germline ends. The CDR3 runs 12 residues. The germline gives CDR1 SGDLS, CDR2 YYNGEE. PCR involved 60 Vbeta and 13 Jbeta primers. Assay: immunoSEQ multiplex PCR; the TCRdb copy retains only in-frame clones and omits some. The data contain 75,000 to 80,000 clones, about four fifths of them singletons. This clone came up a few times. The antigen is unknown. Study results and limitations: The authors confirmed in vitro that a few CMV-associated chains were specific for CMV antigens.

This chain connects TRBV9 to TRBJ2-1; D gene ambiguous. The specimen sequenced was PBMCs. The clonotype was recovered from a woman aged 40 to 50 in good health and CMV-seropositive. In nucleotides, the CDR3 is TGTGCCAGCAGCATGCCCGGTTATGAGCAGTTCTTC. Translating it yields CASSMPGYEQFF.